This T cell receptor beta chain was captured by sequencing in a study of T cells in Graves' hyperthyroidism and ophthalmopathy. Amplified TCR beta CDR3 regions derived from RNA transcripts. A first-round RT-PCR of the TCR CDR3 used the HTBI primer set. TCRdb reanalysed the multiplex PCR reads using MiXCR and keeps one entry per CDR3 protein. The table has 450,000 to 500,000 distinct CDR3 sequences, 22% seen once. This clonotype was detected a few times. With V trimmed by 2 bases and J by 1 base, 3 bases remained unmatched. The CDR3 is 15 amino acids. Germline lookup yields CDR1 SGHAT and CDR2 FQDESV (reference sequence).

The source of this sequence is a woman aged 65 to 85 with Graves' ophthalmopathy. The sequencing input was blood. This rearrangement joins TRBV11-1 to TRBJ1-1; TRBD1 aligns across 8 bases. The DNA for the CDR3 is TGTGCCAGCAGCTTATGGACAGGGTCGAACACTGAAGCTTTCTTT. Its protein product is CASSLWTGSNTEAFF.